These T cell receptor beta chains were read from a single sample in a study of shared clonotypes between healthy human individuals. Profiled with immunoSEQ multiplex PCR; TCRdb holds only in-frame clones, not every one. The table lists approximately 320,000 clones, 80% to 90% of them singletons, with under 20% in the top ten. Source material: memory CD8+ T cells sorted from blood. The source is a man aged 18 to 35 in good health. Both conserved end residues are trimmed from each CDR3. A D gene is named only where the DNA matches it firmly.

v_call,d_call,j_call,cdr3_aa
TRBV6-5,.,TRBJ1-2,ATLSGYYGYT
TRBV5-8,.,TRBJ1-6,ASSSGGGRNSPLH
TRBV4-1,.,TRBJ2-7,ASSQDTAGRAYEQY
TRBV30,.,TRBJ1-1,AWTGATTEAF
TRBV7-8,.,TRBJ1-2,ASSLLKGAEGYT
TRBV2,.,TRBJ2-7,ASIGLSYEQY
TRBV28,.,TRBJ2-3,ASSFESGAWGTDTQY
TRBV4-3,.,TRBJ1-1,ASSQEIGRRNTEAF
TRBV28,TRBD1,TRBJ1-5,ASSSGTEPYSNQPQH
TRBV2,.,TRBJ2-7,ASKTGAYEQY
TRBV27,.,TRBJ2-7,ASSWAQGHYEQY
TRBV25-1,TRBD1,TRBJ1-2,ASSPGQGFLNT
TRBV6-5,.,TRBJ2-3,ASSPDLADTQY
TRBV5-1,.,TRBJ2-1,ASSLAGDFLGEQF
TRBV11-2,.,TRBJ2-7,ASTQWGEQY
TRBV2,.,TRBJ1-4,ASSGGQGEKLF
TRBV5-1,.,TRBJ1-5,ASSFVGNQPQH
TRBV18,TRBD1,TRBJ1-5,ASSPPYRGDQPQH
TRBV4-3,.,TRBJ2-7,ASSQERPGYYEQY
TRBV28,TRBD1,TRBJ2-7,ASSSIRTGGVEQY
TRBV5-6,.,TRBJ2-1,ASSLRTTWEQF
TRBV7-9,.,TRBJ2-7,ASYDSLRWIQY
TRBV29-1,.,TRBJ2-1,SVEEPTYNEQF
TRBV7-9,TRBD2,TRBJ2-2,ASSFQSGLITGELF
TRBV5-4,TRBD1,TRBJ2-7,ASSEGQNYEQY
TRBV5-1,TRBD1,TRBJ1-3,ASSLAPRTGGGNTIY
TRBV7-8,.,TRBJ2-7,ASSYQEGVMASYEQY
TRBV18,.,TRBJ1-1,ASSPKDSPWSTEAF
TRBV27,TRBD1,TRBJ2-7,ASSPQDRFSYEQY
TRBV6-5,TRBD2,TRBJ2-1,ASSLSGGSYNEQF
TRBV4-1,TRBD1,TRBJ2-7,ASSPRTGGPYEQY
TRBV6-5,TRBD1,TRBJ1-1,ASSYSYRGNTEAF
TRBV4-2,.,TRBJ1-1,ASSQDGVGKDTEAF
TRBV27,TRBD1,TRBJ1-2,ASSLSAGGGFGYT
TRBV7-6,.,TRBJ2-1,ASSFSDTGLKF
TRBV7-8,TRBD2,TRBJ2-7,ASSLGRPVAGRYEQY
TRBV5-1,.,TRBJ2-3,ASSLVLAVRDTQY
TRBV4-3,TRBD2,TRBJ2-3,ASSQEIAGGPDTQY
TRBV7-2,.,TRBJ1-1,ASSLGGEGTEAF
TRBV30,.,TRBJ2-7,AWSVQQANEQY
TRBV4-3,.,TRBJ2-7,ASSQDSLAPSSYEQY
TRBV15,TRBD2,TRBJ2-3,ATSGSDLLAAPSTDTQY
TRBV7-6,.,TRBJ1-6,ASSLASSGNSPLH
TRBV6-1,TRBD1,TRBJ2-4,ASNDRGLAKNIQY
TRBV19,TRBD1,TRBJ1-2,ASSIRAGGIINYGYT
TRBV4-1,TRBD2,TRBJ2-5,ASSQETGTSGRGETQY
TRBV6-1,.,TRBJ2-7,ASSEGTPARDHEQY
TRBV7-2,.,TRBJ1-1,ASSQRRNTEAF
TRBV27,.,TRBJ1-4,ASSLIGSDEKLF
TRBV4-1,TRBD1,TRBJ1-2,ASSQERTGSGYT
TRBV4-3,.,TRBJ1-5,ASSQDRRTNQPQH
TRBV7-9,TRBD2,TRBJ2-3,ASSPPLAGETDTQY
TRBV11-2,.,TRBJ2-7,ASSIYTSYEQY
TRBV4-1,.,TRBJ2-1,ASSQGLLSSYNEQF
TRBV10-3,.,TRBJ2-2,AITDTGELF
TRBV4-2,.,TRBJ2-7,ASSQEAGEASYEQY
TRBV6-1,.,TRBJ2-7,ASSEFPETAYEQY